The source of this T cell receptor (beta chain) is a study of cytomegalovirus exposure and HLA in healthy donors. V was shortened by 4 bases and J by 2 bases, with 14 bases between the two germline ends. Germline loops: CDR1 MGHRA, CDR2 YSYEKL. This CDR3 region has 15 residues. A note on this clone: The antigen is unknown.

PCR amplification relied on 60 Vbeta primers (plus 13 Jbeta primers). In the authors' methods: Roughly 83 million unique TCR beta chains, about 11 million of them shared, were counted by a later analysis. Clones were read by immunoSEQ multiplex PCR, and TCRdb kept only the in-frame ones, dropping some. V, J and clone size reflect that table, while D and trimming were determined from the DNA. The data contain approximately 160,000 clones, around 68% of them singletons. General study points: Later analysis found that TCR beta chains associated with HLA were more clonally expanded than other, equally common chains. The authors listed some 150 TCR beta chains as cytomegalovirus-associated. Donor immune exposure was known only as CMV serostatus.

This chain links TRBV4-1 with TRBJ1-2, with D tentatively TRBD1 (6 bases). The sample comprised PBMCs. The receptor was derived from a man aged 50-60 years in good health and CMV-seronegative. The DNA for the CDR3 is TGCGCCAGCAGCCCTACGGGACAAGGAAACTATGGCTACACCTTC. Its translation: CASSPTGQGNYGYTF.